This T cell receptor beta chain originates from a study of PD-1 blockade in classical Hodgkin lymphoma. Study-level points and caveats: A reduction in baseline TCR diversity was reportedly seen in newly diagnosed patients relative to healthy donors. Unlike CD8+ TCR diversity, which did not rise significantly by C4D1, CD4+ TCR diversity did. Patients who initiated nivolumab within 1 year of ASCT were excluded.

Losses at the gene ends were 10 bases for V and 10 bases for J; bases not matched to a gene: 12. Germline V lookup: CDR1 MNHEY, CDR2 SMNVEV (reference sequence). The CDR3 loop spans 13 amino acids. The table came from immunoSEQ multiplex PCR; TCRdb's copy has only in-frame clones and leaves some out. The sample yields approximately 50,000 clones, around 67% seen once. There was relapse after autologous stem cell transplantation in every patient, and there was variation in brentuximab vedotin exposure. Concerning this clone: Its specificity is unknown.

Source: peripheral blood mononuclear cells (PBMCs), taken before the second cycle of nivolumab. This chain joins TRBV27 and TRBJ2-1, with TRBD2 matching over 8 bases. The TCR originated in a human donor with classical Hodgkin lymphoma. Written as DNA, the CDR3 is TGTGCCACCGGACTTAGCGGGGCCTGGGAGCAGTTCTTC. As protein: CATGLSGAWEQFF.